Sequencing of this TCR beta chain was carried out in a study of T cells in Graves' hyperthyroidism and ophthalmopathy. This clonotype has only a few counts. Amplified regions were TCR beta CDR3 sequences from RNA transcripts. TCR CDR3 regions were first amplified by RT-PCR with HTBI primers. A single record per CDR3 protein comes from TCRdb applying MiXCR to the multiplex PCR reads. This sample has about 720,000 distinct CDR3 sequences, with roughly 17% found just once. The sample taken for sequencing was blood. The TCR originated in a young man with Graves' hyperthyroidism.

The CDR3 loop reads CASRPIKAYEQYF. The CDR3 bases are TGTGCCAGCAGACCCATCAAGGCCTACGAGCAGTACTTC. The rearrangement links TRBV28 to TRBJ2-7, with no clear D. Germline V lookup: CDR1 MDHEN, CDR2 SYDVKM. This CDR3 region has 13 residues. The V and J ends lost 6 bases and 2 bases respectively, with 11 bases between them.